This T cell receptor (beta chain) was recorded in a study of blood T cell repertoires in COVID-19 (TCRdb year 2020). General notes on the study: Samples covering the acute and convalescent phases of COVID-19 were provided by collaborators in the United States, Italy and Spain. The prospective study material was composed of cDNA or gDNA derived from T cells, B-cell-depleted T cells, or PBMCs. Subjects who had been exposed to COVID-19, were actively infected with it, or had recovered from it provided the deeply sampled blood TCRbeta repertoires that made up the dataset. A freely available public database, intended as a resource for researchers studying the immune response to SARS-CoV-2, is where the repertoires were released. Samples came from the ongoing ImmuneRACE study (first 160 participants) plus 1,254 subjects from 6 global collaborators. A de-identified subject ID, COVID-19 status, age in years and sex were almost always included in the sample metadata. HLA class I and class II types, where available, came from metadata supplied by the sample provider rather than from assay-based typing. Study-wide conclusions, independent of this receptor: The quantity of clinical and demographic metadata differed by source and by participant and was supplied without curation.

TCRbeta CDR3 regions were amplified from genomic DNA using the immunoSEQ Assay, a bias-controlled multiplex PCR. On the authors' methods: Within the assay, amplification of reference gene primers was used to estimate how many nucleated cells each sample contained. To quantify the absolute abundance of each unique TCRbeta CDR3 rearrangement, sequence reads were collapsed and filtered. For each sample, productive Simpson clonality was calculated as the square root of Simpson's diversity index over productive rearrangements. Sourced from immuneACCESS, this table was stored by TCRdb with only in-frame sequences that have V and J called. A share of the clones is absent; for the studies checked, an unresolved V gene accounts for under half, and the remainder has no known explanation. V, J and clone size reflect that table, while D and trimming were determined from the DNA. The sample data list 130,000 or so clones, and roughly 80% of these were observed just once. The ten largest clones capture 9.2% of the sample.

Regarding this clone: Its antigen specificity is not known. No base qualities exist here, and no much larger clone lies one base off it.

Enrolling through a virtual design, the prospective study's participants ranged in age from roughly 18 to 95 years and lived across 20 to 30 United States geographic areas. Cohort assignment in the prospective study relied on participant-reported clinical history from a screening survey and a study questionnaire. For ImmuneRACE Cohort 3, a participant was defined as recovered based on two consecutive negative NP/OP PCR tests, clearance by a healthcare professional, or resolution of symptoms. Each participant in the prospective study had whole blood, serum and a nasopharyngeal or oropharyngeal swab collected by mobile phlebotomists. Additional blood draws and questionnaires over an approximately two-month period could optionally be provided by prospective study participants. Prospective study blood samples were shipped either frozen or at room temperature before DNA extraction. The germline V and J ends show losses of 4 bases and 4 bases respectively, and no gene match explains 8 bases of the junction. The CDR3 numbers 15 residues from cysteine through phenylalanine. Just CDR3 DNA is preserved here, 45 bases in frame from base 1. Sequences MNHEY (CDR1) and SVGAGI (CDR2) are obtained from the germline V gene.

Recombination linked TRBV6-5 to TRBJ2-7, with 9 bases matching TRBD1. This receptor was identified in a man over 45 who had recovered from COVID-19. Sequencing used PBMCs or T cells enriched from blood (not recorded which). The DNA sequence follows: TGTGCCAGCAGTTCCCCTCGACAGGGGGGGTACGAGCAGTACTTC. Translated, it reads CASSSPRQGGYEQYF.